This is a list of T cell receptor beta chains from one sample in a study of shared clonotypes between healthy human individuals. The table came from immunoSEQ multiplex PCR; TCRdb's copy has only in-frame clones and leaves some out. Counted here are 850,000 to 1,200,000 clones, 75% occurring once; the ten biggest clones make up over 1.3%. The sequenced material came from memory CD4+ T cells sorted from blood. Every receptor here comes from a young man in good health. Each CDR3 is given with its conserved first and last residue. The order of the fields is V gene, clone size, J gene, D gene, CDR3 DNA, CDR3 protein. A D gene is named only where the DNA matches it firmly. Some rows mark clone size as missing; the rest say once, few, many or name a class of expanded clone.

TRBV30	NA	TRBJ2-7	NA	TGTGCCTGGAGATCGGACAGTCGATATACAGCCATTCAATTC	CAWRSDSRYTAIQF
TRBV6-1	once	TRBJ2-7	NA	TGTGCCAGCAGTGATGGGCAGAACTACGAGCAGTACTTC	CASSDGQNYEQYF
TRBV30	NA	TRBJ1-3	NA	TGTGCCCGAGGGGGAGAGGTTGGAAACACCATATATTTT	CARGGEVGNTIYF
TRBV27	NA	TRBJ1-5	NA	TGTGCCAGCAGTTTGGGCAGGGAAAGCAATCAGCCCCAGCATTTT	CASSLGRESNQPQHF
TRBV19	NA	TRBJ2-1	NA	TGTGCCAGTGGGGGTCTTACGAGGGCTGAGCAGTTCTTC	CASGGLTRAEQFF
TRBV28	NA	TRBJ2-7	NA	TGTGCCAGCAGTTTATCCGCCTACGAGCAGTACTTC	CASSLSAYEQYF
TRBV5-1	NA	TRBJ2-6	NA	TGCGCCAGCAGCTTGTCGGCTGGGGCCAACGTCCTGACTTTC	CASSLSAGANVLTF
TRBV30	few	TRBJ1-1	NA	TGTGCCTGGAGTCGGGGCAGGGGCGCTGAAGCTTTCTTT	CAWSRGRGAEAFF
TRBV5-1	NA	TRBJ2-7	NA	TGCGCCAGCAGCTTGGGTGTCAGCTTCTACGAGCAGTACTTC	CASSLGVSFYEQYF
TRBV6-1	NA	TRBJ2-7	NA	TGTGCCAGCAGAGGCGTCTTCTGGGAGCAGTACTTC	CASRGVFWEQYF
TRBV21-1	NA	TRBJ2-1	NA	TGTGCCAGCAGCAAAGCGTCGGGGAGATGCCCTAATGAGCAGTTCTTC	CASSKASGRCPNEQFF
TRBV18	NA	TRBJ2-6	NA	TGTGCCAGCTCATTCACAGGGACGAGCGGGGCCAACGTCCTGACTTTC	CASSFTGTSGANVLTF
TRBV27	once	TRBJ2-1	TRBD1	TGTGCCAGCAGTCGACCGGGACAGGGCCTTAAGGGCTCCTACAATGAGCAGTTCTTC	CASSRPGQGLKGSYNEQFF
TRBV7-3	NA	TRBJ1-2	TRBD1	TGTGCCAGCAGCTTTCGGTCAGGGGGCGTCTATGGCTACACCTTC	CASSFRSGGVYGYTF
TRBV6-5	NA	TRBJ2-1	TRBD2	TGTGCCAGCAGTTACTCCCTAGCGGGGAGCCACAATGAGCAGTTCTTC	CASSYSLAGSHNEQFF
TRBV19	NA	TRBJ1-4	NA	TGTGCCAGTAGTATAGGTGGGGGTCTCCGAGGGGAAAAACTGTTTTTT	CASSIGGGLRGEKLFF
TRBV5-6	NA	TRBJ1-3	NA	TGTGCCAGCAGCTTGCTAGCAGGGAGGGTGCCTGGAAACACCATATATTTT	CASSLLAGRVPGNTIYF
TRBV2	few	TRBJ2-5	TRBD1	TGTGCCAGCAGTGCCTCCTCCGGGACAGCGATACAAGAGACCCAGTACTTC	CASSASSGTAIQETQYF
TRBV5-1	NA	TRBJ1-4	NA	TGCGCCAGCGGCGCCTCGGGGGCGGTTGCAACTAATGAAAAACTGTTTTTT	CASGASGAVATNEKLFF
TRBV18	NA	TRBJ2-2	NA	TGTGCCAGCTCACCCGTTTGGACCGGGGAGCTGTTTTTT	CASSPVWTGELFF
TRBV6-1	NA	TRBJ1-1	NA	TGTGCCAGCAGTGACAGGAACACTGAAGCTTTCTTT	CASSDRNTEAFF
TRBV19	few	TRBJ2-7	TRBD1	TGTGCCAGTAGTGGGGCCGGGACAGGGTCCTACGAGCAGTACTTC	CASSGAGTGSYEQYF
TRBV7-2	NA	TRBJ2-7	TRBD2	TGTGCCAGCAGCCTTCTTTCCGGAGCGGGAGGGCCCTACGAGCAGTACTTC	CASSLLSGAGGPYEQYF
TRBV5-6	NA	TRBJ1-6	NA	TGTGCCAGCAGCTTGGTAGGGCAGGGGAATAATTCACCCCTCCACTTT	CASSLVGQGNNSPLHF
TRBV13	many	TRBJ2-2	NA	TGTGCCAGCAGCTTAAGGCCGGCCGGGGAGCTGTTTTTT	CASSLRPAGELFF
TRBV5-1	NA	TRBJ2-7	TRBD2	TGCGCCAGCAGCTTAACTAGCGGGGGTAACGAGCAGTACTTC	CASSLTSGGNEQYF
TRBV7-9	once	TRBJ2-7	NA	TGTGCCAGCAGCTTTCTCGGGGTTAACTACGAGCAGTACTTC	CASSFLGVNYEQYF
TRBV6-5	NA	TRBJ2-1	NA	TGTGCCAGCAGAACGGACGGCTACAATGAGCAGTTCTTC	CASRTDGYNEQFF
TRBV5-1	NA	TRBJ1-5	NA	TGCGCCAGCAGAGAAGGGCCTAGCAATCAGCCCCAGCATTTT	CASREGPSNQPQHF
TRBV2	NA	TRBJ2-4	NA	TGTGCCTCCCTCCAAACGGGCGGGATCAAAAACATTCAGTACTTC	CASLQTGGIKNIQYF
TRBV5-6	NA	TRBJ2-3	TRBD2	TGTGCCAGCAGCTTGTTTCCTAGCGGGAGCACAGATACGCAGTATTTT	CASSLFPSGSTDTQYF
TRBV21-1	NA	TRBJ2-1	NA	TGTGCCAGCAGCACCACTAGCGGGGGACGCGATGAGCAGTTCTTC	CASSTTSGGRDEQFF
TRBV6-6	many	TRBJ2-2	TRBD2	TGTGCCACGACTAGCGGGAACACCGGGGAGCTGTTTTTT	CATTSGNTGELFF
TRBV6-1	once	TRBJ2-6	TRBD1	TGTGCCAGCAGTGAAAGAGGACAGGGGACAGGAGGGGCCAACGTCCTGACTTTC	CASSERGQGTGGANVLTF
TRBV5-5	NA	TRBJ2-3	TRBD1	TGTGCCAGCAGCAGGGGACAGGGCACAGATACGCAGTATTTT	CASSRGQGTDTQYF
TRBV30	NA	TRBJ1-2	TRBD1	TGTGCCTGGAGTGCCCGGGACAGGTGGGGCTACACCTTC	CAWSARDRWGYTF
TRBV7-2	NA	TRBJ2-1	NA	TGTGCCAGCAGCTTAGAGAACCGGGAGAATGAGCAGTTCTTC	CASSLENRENEQFF
TRBV27	NA	TRBJ1-5	NA	TGTGCCAGCAGTCTCGGACGAGGGGGTCAGCCCCAGCATTTT	CASSLGRGGQPQHF
TRBV6-6	NA	TRBJ1-1	NA	TGTGCCAGCAGTTCCACAGTGGCGATGAACACTGAAGCTTTCTTT	CASSSTVAMNTEAFF
TRBV6-1	NA	TRBJ1-1	TRBD1	TGTGCCAGCAGCACAGGGGGTGGCCTGAACACTGAAGCTTTCTTT	CASSTGGGLNTEAFF